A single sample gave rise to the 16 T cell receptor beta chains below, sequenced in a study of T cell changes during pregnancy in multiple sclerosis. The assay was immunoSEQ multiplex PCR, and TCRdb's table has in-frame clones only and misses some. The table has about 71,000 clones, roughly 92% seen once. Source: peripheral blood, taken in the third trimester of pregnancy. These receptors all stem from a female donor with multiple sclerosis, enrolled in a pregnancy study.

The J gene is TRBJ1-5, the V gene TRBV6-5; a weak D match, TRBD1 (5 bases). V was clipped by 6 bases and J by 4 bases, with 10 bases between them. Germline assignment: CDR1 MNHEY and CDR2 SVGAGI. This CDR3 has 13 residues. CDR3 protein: CASRIDRNQPQHF. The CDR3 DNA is TGTGCCAGCAGAATTGACAGAAATCAGCCCCAGCATTTT.

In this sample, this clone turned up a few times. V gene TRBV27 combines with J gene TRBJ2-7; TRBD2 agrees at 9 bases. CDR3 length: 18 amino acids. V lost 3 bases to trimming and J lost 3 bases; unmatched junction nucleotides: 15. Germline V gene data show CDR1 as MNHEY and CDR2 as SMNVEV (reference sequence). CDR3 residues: CASSFKGGLLAGLYEQYF. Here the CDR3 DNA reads TGTGCCAGCAGTTTCAAGGGGGGCCTACTAGCGGGCCTCTACGAGCAGTACTTC.

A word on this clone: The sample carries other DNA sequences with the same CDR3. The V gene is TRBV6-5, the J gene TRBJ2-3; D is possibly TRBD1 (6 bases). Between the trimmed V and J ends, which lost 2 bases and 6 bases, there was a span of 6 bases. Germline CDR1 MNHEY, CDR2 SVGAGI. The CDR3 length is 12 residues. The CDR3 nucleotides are TGTGCCAGCAGTTACAGGGGGGATACGCAGTATTTT. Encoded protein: CASSYRGDTQYF.

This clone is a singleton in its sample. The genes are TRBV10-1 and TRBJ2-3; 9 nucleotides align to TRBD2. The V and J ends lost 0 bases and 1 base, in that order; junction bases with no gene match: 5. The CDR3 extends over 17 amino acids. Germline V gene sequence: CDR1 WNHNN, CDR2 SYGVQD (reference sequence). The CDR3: CASSESRAGGGTDTQYF. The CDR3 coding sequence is TGCGCCAGCAGTGAGTCTCGAGCGGGAGGCGGCACAGATACGCAGTATTTT.

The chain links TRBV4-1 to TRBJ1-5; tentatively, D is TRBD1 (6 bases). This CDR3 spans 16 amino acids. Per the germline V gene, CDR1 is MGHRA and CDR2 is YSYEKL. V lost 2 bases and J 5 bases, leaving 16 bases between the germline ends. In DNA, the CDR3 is TGCGCCAGCAGCCAAAATCACAATGACAGGTATCAGCCCCAGCATTTT. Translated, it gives CASSQNHNDRYQPQHF.

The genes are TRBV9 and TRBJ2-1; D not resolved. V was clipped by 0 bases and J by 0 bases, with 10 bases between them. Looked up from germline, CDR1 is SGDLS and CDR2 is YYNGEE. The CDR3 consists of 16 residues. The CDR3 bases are TGTGCCAGCAGCGTAGCTTCTCTAAACTCCTACAATGAGCAGTTCTTC. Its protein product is CASSVASLNSYNEQFF. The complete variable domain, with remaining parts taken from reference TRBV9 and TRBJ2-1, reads DSGVTQTPKHLITATGQRVTLRCSPRSGDLSVYWYQQSLDQGLQFLIQYYNGEERAKGNILERFSAQQFPDLHSELNLSSLELGDSALYFCASSVASLNSYNEQFFGPGTRLTVL.

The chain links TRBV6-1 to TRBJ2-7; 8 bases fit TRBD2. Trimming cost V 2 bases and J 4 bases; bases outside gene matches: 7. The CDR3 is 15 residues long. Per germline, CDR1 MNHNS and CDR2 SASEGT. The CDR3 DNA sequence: TGTGCCAGCAGTGAACCCACTAGCGGTTATTACGAGCAGTACTTC. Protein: CASSEPTSGYYEQYF.

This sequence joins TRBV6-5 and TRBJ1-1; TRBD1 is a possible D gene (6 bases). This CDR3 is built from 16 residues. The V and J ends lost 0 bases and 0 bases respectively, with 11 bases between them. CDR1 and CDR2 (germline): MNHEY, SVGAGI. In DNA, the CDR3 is TGTGCCAGCAGTTACTCGGGGGGGCTCATGAACACTGAAGCTTTCTTT. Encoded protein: CASSYSGGLMNTEAFF.

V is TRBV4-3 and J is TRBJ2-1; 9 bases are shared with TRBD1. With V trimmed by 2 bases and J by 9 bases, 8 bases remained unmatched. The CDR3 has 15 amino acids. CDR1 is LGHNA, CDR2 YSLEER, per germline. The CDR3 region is CASSQTTGGRSEQFF. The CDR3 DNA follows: TGCGCCAGCAGCCAAACCACAGGGGGCAGGAGTGAGCAGTTCTTC.

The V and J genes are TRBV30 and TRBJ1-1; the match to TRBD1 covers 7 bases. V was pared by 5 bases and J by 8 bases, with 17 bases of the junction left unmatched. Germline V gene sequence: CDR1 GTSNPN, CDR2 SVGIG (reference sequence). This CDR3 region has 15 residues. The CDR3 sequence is CAWVSKGAMLKEAFF. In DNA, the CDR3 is TGTGCCTGGGTTTCTAAGGGGGCCATGTTAAAAGAAGCTTTCTTT.

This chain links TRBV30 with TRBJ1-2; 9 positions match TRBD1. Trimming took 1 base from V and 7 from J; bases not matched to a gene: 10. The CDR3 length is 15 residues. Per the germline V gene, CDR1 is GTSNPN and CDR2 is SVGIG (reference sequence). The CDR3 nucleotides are TGTGCCTGGAGTGGGGGGACAGGGATTTGGTTTGGCTACACCTTC. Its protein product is CAWSGGTGIWFGYTF.

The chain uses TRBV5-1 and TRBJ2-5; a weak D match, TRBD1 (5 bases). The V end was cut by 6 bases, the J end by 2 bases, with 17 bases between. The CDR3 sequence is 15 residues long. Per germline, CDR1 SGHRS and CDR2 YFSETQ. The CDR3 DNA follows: TGCGCCAGCAAGGGGTCCGGACGAGAGCAAGAGACCCAGTACTTC. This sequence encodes CASKGSGREQETQYF.

The CDR3 DNA is TGTGCCAGCAGTGGAGAGGGAGAAGCTTTCTTT. Its protein product is CASSGEGEAFF. V gene TRBV2 combines with J gene TRBJ1-1, with D unclear. This CDR3 has 11 residues. CDR1 and CDR2 (germline): SNHLY, FYNNEI. Trimming stripped 4 bases from V and 8 bases from J, with 8 bases between.

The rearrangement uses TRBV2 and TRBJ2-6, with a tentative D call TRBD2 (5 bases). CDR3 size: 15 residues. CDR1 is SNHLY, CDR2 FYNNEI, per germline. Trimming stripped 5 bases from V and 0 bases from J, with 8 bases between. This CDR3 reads CASSLGNSGANVLTF. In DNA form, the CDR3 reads TGTGCCAGCAGTCTCGGGAACTCTGGGGCCAACGTCCTGACTTTC.

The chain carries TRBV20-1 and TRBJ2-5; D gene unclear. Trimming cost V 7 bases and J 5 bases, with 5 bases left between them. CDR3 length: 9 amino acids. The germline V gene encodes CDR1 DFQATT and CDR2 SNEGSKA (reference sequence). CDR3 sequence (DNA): TGCAGTGTTTCGGAGACCCAGTACTTC. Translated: CSVSETQYF.

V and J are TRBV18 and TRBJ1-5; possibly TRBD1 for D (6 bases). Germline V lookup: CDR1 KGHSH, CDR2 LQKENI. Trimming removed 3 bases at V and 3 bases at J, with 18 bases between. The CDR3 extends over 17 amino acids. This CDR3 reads CASSPAGGPRNNQPQHF. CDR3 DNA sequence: TGTGCCAGCTCACCCGCGGGGGGGCCACGGAACAATCAGCCCCAGCATTTT.